This T cell receptor (beta chain) was identified in a study of response to subunit inactivated influenza vaccine. TCRdb re-derived calls from the RT-PCR reads in MiXCR, one entry per CDR3 protein. The table shows fewer than 600,000 distinct CDR3 sequences, with around 7.9% occurring only once. There are a few counts of this clonotype. The antigen remains undetermined. Study observations and caveats: A suggestion made by the authors is that each seasonal influenza vaccination recruits few new T cells.

Germline CDR1 is SNHLY and CDR2 is FYNNEI. The CDR3 length is 14 residues. Trimming took 4 bases from V and 10 from J; bases not matched to a gene: 7. The J gene is TRBJ1-6, the V gene TRBV2; 7 positions match TRBD1. The sample consisted of PBMCs from blood, taken about 23 months after vaccination. This clonotype was sampled from a man between 50 and 75 years old who received an inactivated influenza vaccine. CDR3 DNA sequence: TGTGCCAGCAGTGTTGAGCAGGGGGTCTCACCCCTCCACTTT. It translates to CASSVEQGVSPLHF. Full variable domain (outside the CDR3, taken from reference TRBV2 and TRBJ1-6): EPEVTQTPSHQVTQMGQEVILRCVPISNHLYFYWYRQILGQKVEFLVSFYNNEISEKSEIFDDQFSVERPDGSNFTLKIRSTKLEDSAMYFCASSVEQGVSPLHFGNGTRLTVT.